Each of the 2 T cell receptor beta chains below was sequenced from the same sample in a study of response to subunit inactivated influenza vaccine. TCRdb re-called the RT-PCR reads with MiXCR, one entry per CDR3 protein. The sample shows hundreds of thousands of distinct CDR3 sequences, approximately 14% of them seen only once. The sample was PBMCs from blood, taken around two weeks before vaccination. All receptors come from a man between 50 and 59 years old who received an inactivated influenza vaccine.

This clonotype was observed at least ten times. The chain couples TRBV5-1 to TRBJ2-5, with a weak D call TRBD2 (5 bases). From germline, CDR1 is SGHRS and CDR2 YFSETQ. Deletions cut 1 base from V and 3 bases from J, with 13 bases between. The CDR3 covers 15 residues. The CDR3 DNA follows: TGCGCCAGCAGCTTGTTTGGGGTGGAGGAAGAGACCCAGTACTTC. Its translation: CASSLFGVEEETQYF.

This chain connects TRBV19 to TRBJ2-1; tentative D call: TRBD2 (5 bases). V was cut by 5 bases and J by 8 bases, with 16 bases left in between. CDR3 length: 14 residues. Germline-derived CDR1 and CDR2 are LNHDA and SQIVND (reference sequence). CDR3 amino acids: CASSPWVRRDEQFF. Written as DNA, the CDR3 is TGTGCCAGTAGTCCGTGGGTCAGGCGGGATGAGCAGTTCTTC.